Presented here are 27 T cell receptor beta chains from one specimen sequenced in a study of metastatic and nonmetastatic thyroid tumors. TCRdb recomputed clones from the PCR reads via MiXCR. The sample has approximately 35,000 clones, 35% to 40% seen once. Each patient came to thyroid surgery without any prior treatment (of any kind). Sequenced: tumor tissue. The receptors here all came from a female donor with papillary thyroid cancer or a benign thyroid nodule (not recorded which). Some clones in this sample may be carry-over from other donors' samples.

This clone was observed a few times. This chain joins TRBV6-2 or TRBV6-3 and TRBJ1-1; maybe TRBD1 (5 bases). Trimming removed 0 bases from V and 1 base from J, with 15 bases in between. This CDR3 contains 17 residues. From germline, CDR1 is MNHEY and CDR2 SVGEGT. CDR3 region: CASSYSILGQTNTEAFF. CDR3 coding DNA: TGTGCCAGCAGTTACTCGATCCTGGGGCAGACGAACACTGAAGCTTTCTTT.

The chain carries TRBV6-1 and TRBJ2-1, with TRBD2 identical over 11 bases. CDR3 length: 16 residues. Germline V gene data show CDR1 as MNHNS and CDR2 as SASEGT. V was clipped by 7 bases and J by 5 bases; unmatched bases: 10. In DNA form, the CDR3 reads TGTGCCAGCACCTTTCAAGCGACTAGCGGGAACAATGAGCAGTTCTTC. Residues: CASTFQATSGNNEQFF.

V gene TRBV6-1 combines with J gene TRBJ2-1; tentatively, D is TRBD2 (5 bases). The germline V gene has CDR1 MNHNS and CDR2 SASEGT. Trimming stripped 2 bases from V and 9 bases from J, with 17 bases between. The CDR3 sequence is 15 residues long. CDR3 DNA sequence: TGTGCCAGCAGTGAATCGAGCGGCCCAGGCGGTGAGCAGTTCTTC. It yields the protein CASSESSGPGGEQFF.

This clone was observed a handful of times. The chain uses TRBV10-1 and TRBJ2-2, with D maybe TRBD1 (5 bases). From germline, CDR1 is WNHNN and CDR2 SYGVQD (reference sequence). V shed 3 bases and J shed 3 bases, with 5 bases lying between them. CDR3 length: 13 amino acids. CDR3 sequence reads: CASSDRDTGELFF. The CDR3 DNA follows: TGCGCCAGCAGTGACAGGGACACCGGGGAGCTGTTTTTT.

In DNA form, the CDR3 reads TGCGCCAGCAGCCCCACGGGGTGGTCTGACACAGATACGCAGTATTTT. It specifies CASSPTGWSDTDTQYF. The rearrangement joins TRBV5-1 to TRBJ2-3; tentatively, D is TRBD2 (5 bases). Germline CDR1 SGHRS, CDR2 YFSETQ. The V gene lost 4 bases and the J gene lost 2 bases, with 17 bases spanning the gap. The CDR3 sequence is 16 residues long.

This clone has just a few counts. The genes are TRBV28 and TRBJ2-1; weak D call: TRBD1 (6 bases). CDR1 is MDHEN, CDR2 SYDVKM, per germline. Trimming took 5 bases from V and 8 from J, leaving 13 bases between them. CDR3 length: 13 residues. The CDR3 DNA reads as TGTGCCAGCAGTGTGTCGGGACAAGATGAGCAGTTCTTC. It encodes CASSVSGQDEQFF.

The chain recombines TRBV11-2 with TRBJ1-1; tentative D call: TRBD1 (5 bases). This CDR3 region has 18 residues. Germline assignment: CDR1 SGHAT and CDR2 FQNNGV. V dropped 3 bases and J dropped 6 bases, with 26 bases sitting between them. The CDR3 protein is CASSFGEWDRKTGAEAFF. The CDR3 nucleotides read TGTGCCAGCAGCTTTGGGGAATGGGACCGAAAAACGGGCGCTGAAGCTTTCTTT.

V and J are TRBV4-1 and TRBJ1-1; no reliable D call. CDR1 is MGHRA, CDR2 YSYEKL, per germline. Deletions cut 1 base from V and 0 bases from J, with 3 bases between. The CDR3 is made up of 13 amino acids. CDR3 region: CASSQVLNTEAFF. The CDR3 coding sequence is TGCGCCAGCAGCCAAGTATTGAACACTGAAGCTTTCTTT.

The rearrangement joins TRBV12-3 or TRBV12-4 to TRBJ1-2; D unclear. The CDR3 extends over 13 amino acids. V lost 3 bases, J lost 5 bases, and 10 bases lay in between. This CDR3 is CASSFGERYGYTF. CDR3 DNA sequence: TGTGCCAGCAGTTTTGGGGAGAGGTATGGCTACACCTTC.

This clone was picked up a small number of times. This chain links TRBV12-3 or TRBV12-4 with TRBJ1-1, with D possibly matching TRBD1 (5 bases). This CDR3 is built from 13 residues. Deletions cut 8 bases from V and 0 bases from J, with 10 bases between. DNA for the CDR3: TGTGCCAGCGCCGGGACGATGAACACTGAAGCTTTCTTT. Its translation is CASAGTMNTEAFF.

The chain employs TRBV20-1 and TRBJ2-3; D remains ambiguous. The V and J ends lost 5 bases and 3 bases respectively, with 15 bases between them. Germline V CDR1 and CDR2: DFQATT, SNEGSKA (reference sequence). The CDR3 has 14 amino acids. In DNA form, the CDR3 reads TGCAGTGCTGAACATATCTCCCAAACAGATACGCAGTATTTT. Translated: CSAEHISQTDTQYF.

The table lists this clone with a few counts. The CDR3 DNA is TGTGCCGTCTCTGGGCCTTCCGGTTTTTCCTATGGCTACACCTTC. This encodes CAVSGPSGFSYGYTF. V usage is TRBV10-3 and J usage is TRBJ1-2; D remains ambiguous. V lost 11 bases, J lost 4 bases, and 23 bases lay in between. This CDR3 region has 15 residues. From germline, CDR1 is ENHRY and CDR2 SYGVKD.

By share, this clone ranks as medium-sized. The chain is built from TRBV7-3 and TRBJ1-2; D unclear. Germline CDR1 and CDR2: SGHTA and FQGTGA. The CDR3 has 13 amino acids. Trimming removed 6 bases from V and 2 bases from J, with 10 bases in between. The CDR3 protein is CASSPTGNYGYTF. CDR3 DNA: TGTGCCAGCAGTCCGACGGGAAACTATGGCTACACCTTC.

The rearrangement links TRBV12-3 or TRBV12-4 to TRBJ2-3, with D tentatively TRBD1 or TRBD2 (5 bases each). Trimming took 5 bases from V and 7 from J, leaving 13 bases between them. The CDR3 totals 13 residues. In nucleotides, the CDR3 is TGTGCCAGCAGTGGTTTTGGGGGTCATACGCAGTATTTT. Its translation is CASSGFGGHTQYF.

The chain links TRBV27 to TRBJ1-1, with no clear D. Trimming removed 6 bases at V and 1 base at J, with 9 bases between. Per the germline V gene, CDR1 is MNHEY and CDR2 is SMNVEV (reference sequence). CDR3 size: 13 residues. CDR3 coding DNA: TGTGCCAGCAGGATTATACAGAACACTGAAGCTTTCTTT. Translating it yields CASRIIQNTEAFF.

The rearrangement uses TRBV11-2 and TRBJ2-1; TRBD2 is a possible D gene (6 bases). V lost 7 bases and J lost 2, with 15 bases in between. The V gene's germline CDR1 is SGHAT and CDR2 FQNNGV. The CDR3 is 15 residues long. This chain's CDR3 is CASTPGGSAYNEQFF. The CDR3 coding sequence is TGTGCCAGCACCCCCGGAGGGAGTGCCTACAATGAGCAGTTCTTC.

This clone showed up just a few times. The chain carries TRBV28 and TRBJ2-7; D is uncertain. Germline values: CDR1 MDHEN, CDR2 SYDVKM. The ends were cut back, 8 bases at V and 3 bases at J, with 11 bases in the middle. CDR3 length equals 12 residues. CDR3 in DNA: TGTGCCAGCGGGTTACAGATCTACGAGCAGTACTTC. Encoded protein: CASGLQIYEQYF.

The chain is built from TRBV27 and TRBJ1-1; TRBD1 is a possible D gene (5 bases). The V gene lost 6 bases and the J gene lost 4 bases, with 18 bases spanning the gap. CDR3 length: 15 residues. Germline assignment: CDR1 MNHEY and CDR2 SMNVEV (reference sequence). The CDR3 sequence is CASSPSPGGGTEAFF. The CDR3 nucleotides read TGTGCCAGCAGCCCATCCCCGGGGGGGGGCACTGAAGCTTTCTTT.

This chain links TRBV9 with TRBJ2-7; possibly TRBD1 for D (6 bases). The CDR3 contains 14 residues. Germline values: CDR1 SGDLS, CDR2 YYNGEE. The V gene lost 0 bases and the J gene lost 8 bases, with 15 bases spanning the gap. The CDR3 region has the DNA TGTGCCAGCAGCGTAGGGGTCGGGACACTCAAGCAGTACTTC. It codes for CASSVGVGTLKQYF.

The chain couples TRBV20-1 to TRBJ1-6; D is perhaps TRBD1 (6 bases). Between the trimmed V and J ends, which lost 3 bases and 10 bases, there was a span of 19 bases. Germline V gene lookup returns CDR1 DFQATT and CDR2 SNEGSKA (reference sequence). The CDR3 is 15 amino acids. CDR3 in DNA: TGCAGTGCTAGTAACTCTCAGGGGAGTCGATCACCCCTCCACTTT. This sequence encodes CSASNSQGSRSPLHF.

V usage is TRBV12-3 or TRBV12-4 and J usage is TRBJ2-2; no clear D gene. With 6 bases removed from V and 6 bases from J, the gap between germline ends came to 14 bases. This CDR3 has 14 residues. CDR3 nucleotides: TGTGCCAGCAGCCTGGGTGTTGAAGCCGGGGAGCTGTTTTTT. This encodes CASSLGVEAGELFF.

This clone turned up a few times. The V call is TRBV2, the J call TRBJ2-1, with 8 bases that match TRBD1. CDR1 SNHLY and CDR2 FYNNEI come from the germline V gene. CDR3 length equals 15 residues. The V gene end was trimmed by 8 bases and the J gene end by 7 bases; junction bases not matched to a gene: 13. The CDR3 loop is CASRKVGRGQNEQFF. The CDR3 region has the DNA TGTGCCAGCCGAAAAGTGGGCAGGGGGCAGAATGAGCAGTTCTTC.

The chain has TRBV20-1 and TRBJ2-3, with 7 positions matching TRBD1. Germline V gives CDR1 DFQATT, CDR2 SNEGSKA (reference sequence). The CDR3 has 13 residues. After removal of 3 bases from V and 3 bases from J, the junction contained 3 bases not matched to a gene. CDR3 sequence reads: CSARDRLTDTQYF. In DNA form, the CDR3 reads TGCAGTGCTAGGGACAGGTTAACAGATACGCAGTATTTT.

V usage is TRBV7-8 and J usage is TRBJ2-1, with 11 bases aligning to TRBD1. Germline V CDR1 and CDR2: SGHVS, FQNEAQ. V lost 5 bases, J lost 4 bases, and 10 bases stayed unmatched. This CDR3 has 17 amino acids. CDR3 in amino acids: CASSVGRTGGLYNEQFF. The DNA of the CDR3 is TGTGCCAGCAGCGTAGGGAGGACAGGGGGCCTATACAATGAGCAGTTCTTC.

This clone turned up a few times. V gene TRBV6-1 combines with J gene TRBJ2-7; 8 positions agree with TRBD2. The CDR3 runs to 14 residues. Germline CDR1 reads MNHNS; CDR2 reads SASEGT. V was clipped by 5 bases and J by 6 bases; unmatched bases: 9. This chain's CDR3 is CASSRGLGSGEQYF. The DNA for the CDR3 is TGTGCCAGCAGTCGGGGACTAGGGTCGGGCGAGCAGTACTTC.

About this clone: The same CDR3 can be traced to other DNA sequences in this sample. The rearrangement uses TRBV6-2 or TRBV6-3 and TRBJ2-3; D may be TRBD2 (5 bases). Germline CDR1 and CDR2: MNHEY and SVGEGT. The CDR3 extends over 13 amino acids. Trimming removed 2 bases from V and 10 bases from J, with 13 bases in between. For the CDR3, the DNA is TGTGCCAGCAGTTACGAGAGGAGGAAGGCGCAGTATTTT. It specifies CASSYERRKAQYF.

The chain joins TRBV2 to TRBJ2-7; perhaps TRBD2 as D (7 bases). V was pared by 4 bases and J by 7 bases, with 14 bases between. The CDR3 totals 13 residues. Germline CDR1 reads SNHLY; CDR2 reads FYNNEI. In nucleotides, the CDR3 is TGTGCCAGCAGTGGCTACAGGGAGGGAGAGCAGTACTTC. Its protein product is CASSGYREGEQYF.